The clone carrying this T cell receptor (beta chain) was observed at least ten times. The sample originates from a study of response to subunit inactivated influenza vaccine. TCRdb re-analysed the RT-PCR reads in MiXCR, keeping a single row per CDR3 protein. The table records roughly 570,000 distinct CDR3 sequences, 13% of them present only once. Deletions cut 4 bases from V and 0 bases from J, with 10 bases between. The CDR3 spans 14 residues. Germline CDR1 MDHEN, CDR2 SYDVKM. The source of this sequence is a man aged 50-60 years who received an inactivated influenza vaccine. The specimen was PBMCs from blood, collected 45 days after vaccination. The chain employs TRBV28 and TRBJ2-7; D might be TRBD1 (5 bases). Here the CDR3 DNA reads TGTGCCAGCAGTTACCCCAGGGTCTCCTACGAGCAGTACTTC. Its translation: CASSYPRVSYEQYF.